A selection of T cell receptor beta chains follows, all from one sample in a study of T cell changes during pregnancy in multiple sclerosis. Libraries were prepared by immunoSEQ multiplex PCR; TCRdb keeps only in-frame clonotypes and omits some of them. Altogether 25,000 to 35,000 clones are present, roughly nine tenths being singletons, with the ten largest covering approximately 0.86%. The source was CD4+ T cells from peripheral blood mononuclear cells, collected in the second trimester of pregnancy. These receptors all stem from a female donor with multiple sclerosis, enrolled in a pregnancy study. The CDR3 runs from the conserved cysteine through the conserved F or W. Fields, in order: CDR3 length, J gene, D gene, V gene, clone size, CDR3 DNA, CDR3 protein. A D gene is named only where the DNA matches it firmly. Not every row has a clone size; where given, it reads once, few, many or a size class.

len: 15
j_gene: TRBJ1-2
d_gene: -
v_gene: TRBV7-2
abundance: -
CDR3nt: TGTGCCAGCAGCTTATCAAGGGAGGATAACTATGGCTACACCTTC
CDR3aa: CASSLSREDNYGYTF

len: 18
j_gene: TRBJ2-5
d_gene: TRBD2
v_gene: TRBV10-2
abundance: once
CDR3nt: TGCGCCAGCAGTGAGTCGGGACTAGCGGGCATCACGGGAGAGACCCAGTACTTC
CDR3aa: CASSESGLAGITGETQYF

len: 15
j_gene: TRBJ2-1
d_gene: TRBD2
v_gene: TRBV7-2
abundance: -
CDR3nt: TGTGCCAGCAGCTTAGCGGCTAGCGGGGGGAATGAGCAGTTCTTC
CDR3aa: CASSLAASGGNEQFF

len: 14
j_gene: TRBJ1-1
d_gene: -
v_gene: TRBV5-1
abundance: -
CDR3nt: TGCGCCAGCAGCTTCGGCAGGGGTAATACTGAAGCTTTCTTT
CDR3aa: CASSFGRGNTEAFF

len: 14
j_gene: TRBJ2-7
d_gene: TRBD2
v_gene: TRBV7-2
abundance: few
CDR3nt: TGTGCCAGCAGCTTCGGCGGGGGGGCAACCGAGCAGTACTTC
CDR3aa: CASSFGGGATEQYF

len: 13
j_gene: TRBJ1-2
d_gene: -
v_gene: TRBV16
abundance: -
CDR3nt: TGTGCCAGCAGCCAATCCTCGGGGAGCGGCTACACCTTC
CDR3aa: CASSQSSGSGYTF

len: 14
j_gene: TRBJ1-1
d_gene: -
v_gene: TRBV11-3
abundance: -
CDR3nt: TGTGCCAGCAGCCCCGGGAAGTCAAACACTGAAGCTTTCTTT
CDR3aa: CASSPGKSNTEAFF

len: 18
j_gene: TRBJ1-5
d_gene: -
v_gene: TRBV6-1
abundance: -
CDR3nt: TGTGCCAGCAGTGAAGCGCAACAGGTTCTATATAGCAATCAGCCCCAGCATTTT
CDR3aa: CASSEAQQVLYSNQPQHF

len: 21
j_gene: TRBJ2-3
d_gene: -
v_gene: TRBV4-1
abundance: few
CDR3nt: TGCGCCAGCAGCCAACCTGGCCTAGCGACCGCCCCCAATCCTAGAACAGATACGCAGTATTTT
CDR3aa: CASSQPGLATAPNPRTDTQYF

len: 18
j_gene: TRBJ2-3
d_gene: TRBD2
v_gene: TRBV29-1
abundance: once
CDR3nt: TGCAGCGTTGACCCAGGACTAGCGGGGGGCTCCCGCACAGATACGCAGTATTTT
CDR3aa: CSVDPGLAGGSRTDTQYF

len: 14
j_gene: TRBJ1-1
d_gene: -
v_gene: TRBV2
abundance: few
CDR3nt: TGTGCCAGCAGCAAGCGGGACGGCAGCACTGAAGCTTTCTTT
CDR3aa: CASSKRDGSTEAFF

len: 15
j_gene: TRBJ1-2
d_gene: TRBD1
v_gene: TRBV5-6
abundance: once
CDR3nt: TGTGCCAGCAGCATCAACCGGGACAGGGGACATGGCTACACCTTC
CDR3aa: CASSINRDRGHGYTF

len: 11
j_gene: TRBJ2-2
d_gene: -
v_gene: TRBV9
abundance: -
CDR3nt: TGTGCCAGCAGCGTCGGGAGAGAGCTGTTTTTT
CDR3aa: CASSVGRELFF

len: 14
j_gene: TRBJ1-2
d_gene: -
v_gene: TRBV18
abundance: -
CDR3nt: TGTGCCAGCTCACCACCGCCGGCTAACTATGGCTACACCTTC
CDR3aa: CASSPPPANYGYTF

len: 15
j_gene: TRBJ2-1
d_gene: -
v_gene: TRBV4-3
abundance: -
CDR3nt: TGCGCCAGCAGCCGAGGCGGGGATCCCTACAATGAGCAGTTCTTC
CDR3aa: CASSRGGDPYNEQFF

len: 13
j_gene: TRBJ1-5
d_gene: TRBD1
v_gene: TRBV2
abundance: -
CDR3nt: TGTGCCAGCAGTGGGGGACAGATTCAGCCCCAGCATTTT
CDR3aa: CASSGGQIQPQHF

len: 16
j_gene: TRBJ1-5
d_gene: -
v_gene: TRBV10-3
abundance: medium-sized
CDR3nt: TGTGCCACAGGATTCCCGGACAGTTATAGCAATCAGCCCCAGCATTTT
CDR3aa: CATGFPDSYSNQPQHF

len: 14
j_gene: TRBJ1-2
d_gene: TRBD1
v_gene: TRBV29-1
abundance: -
CDR3nt: TGCAGCGTTGCCCGGGACAGCTTTAACTATGGCTACACCTTC
CDR3aa: CSVARDSFNYGYTF

len: 16
j_gene: TRBJ1-6
d_gene: TRBD1
v_gene: TRBV7-2
abundance: -
CDR3nt: TGTGCCAGCAGCTTAAGGGCGGGACAGACAAATTCACCCCTCCACTTT
CDR3aa: CASSLRAGQTNSPLHF

len: 15
j_gene: TRBJ1-4
d_gene: TRBD1
v_gene: TRBV5-4
abundance: -
CDR3nt: TGTGCCAGCAGCTTGGGACAGGGTATAGATGAAAAACTGTTTTTT
CDR3aa: CASSLGQGIDEKLFF

len: 16
j_gene: TRBJ2-2
d_gene: TRBD2
v_gene: TRBV5-6
abundance: -
CDR3nt: TGTGCCAGCAGCCCCACCGCGGGGGGCGGCACCGGGGAGCTGTTTTTT
CDR3aa: CASSPTAGGGTGELFF

len: 14
j_gene: TRBJ1-2
d_gene: TRBD1
v_gene: TRBV28
abundance: -
CDR3nt: TGTGCCAGCAGTCTACTGGGACAGTTCTATGGCTACACCTTC
CDR3aa: CASSLLGQFYGYTF

len: 14
j_gene: TRBJ2-7
d_gene: TRBD1
v_gene: TRBV2
abundance: -
CDR3nt: TGTGCCAGCAGCGCCCTCACAGGGGACGGCGAGCAGTACTTC
CDR3aa: CASSALTGDGEQYF

len: 13
j_gene: TRBJ1-2
d_gene: TRBD1
v_gene: TRBV7-8
abundance: -
CDR3nt: TGTGCCAGCACACGGGACAGACGTTATGGCTACACCTTC
CDR3aa: CASTRDRRYGYTF

len: 16
j_gene: TRBJ2-2
d_gene: TRBD2
v_gene: TRBV19
abundance: -
CDR3nt: TGTGCCAGTAGTCCAGGGACTAGCGGAAACACCGGGGAGCTGTTTTTT
CDR3aa: CASSPGTSGNTGELFF

len: 15
j_gene: TRBJ2-7
d_gene: TRBD1
v_gene: TRBV5-1
abundance: -
CDR3nt: TGCGCCAGCAGCTTGGTGGGACAGGGGTACAACGAGCAGTACTTC
CDR3aa: CASSLVGQGYNEQYF

len: 13
j_gene: TRBJ2-5
d_gene: TRBD1
v_gene: TRBV30
abundance: once
CDR3nt: TGTGCCTGGAGAAAAGGGGGCTTTGAGACCCAGTACTTC
CDR3aa: CAWRKGGFETQYF

len: 13
j_gene: TRBJ2-3
d_gene: -
v_gene: TRBV11-2
abundance: -
CDR3nt: TGTGCCAGCAGCTTAGATCAGGGAGATACGCAGTATTTT
CDR3aa: CASSLDQGDTQYF

len: 14
j_gene: TRBJ2-3
d_gene: -
v_gene: TRBV30
abundance: -
CDR3nt: TGTGCCTGGAGTGGGGCAGGGCAAGCAGATACGCAGTATTTT
CDR3aa: CAWSGAGQADTQYF

len: 13
j_gene: TRBJ2-3
d_gene: TRBD1
v_gene: TRBV30
abundance: -
CDR3nt: TGTGCCTGGAGTGGAGGGGGCCGCGGTACGCAGTATTTT
CDR3aa: CAWSGGGRGTQYF

len: 13
j_gene: TRBJ1-2
d_gene: -
v_gene: TRBV7-3
abundance: once
CDR3nt: TGTGCCAGCAGCTCTGGGGGGGACTATGGCTACACCTTC
CDR3aa: CASSSGGDYGYTF

len: 13
j_gene: TRBJ2-7
d_gene: -
v_gene: TRBV11-2
abundance: -
CDR3nt: TGTGCCAGCACCCGGACATCTACTTACGAGCAGTACTTC
CDR3aa: CASTRTSTYEQYF

len: 13
j_gene: TRBJ2-7
d_gene: -
v_gene: TRBV7-6
abundance: -
CDR3nt: TGTGCCAGCAGCTTAGCAGGGGCCTACGAGCAGTACTTC
CDR3aa: CASSLAGAYEQYF

len: 15
j_gene: TRBJ1-5
d_gene: -
v_gene: TRBV27
abundance: -
CDR3nt: TGTGCCAGCAGTTATGACAGGTATAGCAATCAGCCCCAGCATTTT
CDR3aa: CASSYDRYSNQPQHF

len: 15
j_gene: TRBJ2-7
d_gene: -
v_gene: TRBV6-1
abundance: -
CDR3nt: TGTGCCAGCAGTGAAGGGCCAGGAAGCTCCTACGAGCAGTACTTC
CDR3aa: CASSEGPGSSYEQYF

len: 16
j_gene: TRBJ2-4
d_gene: TRBD2
v_gene: TRBV7-9
abundance: -
CDR3nt: TGTGCCAGCAGCCCCTTTACGGGGGGTCTTGGAAACATTCAGTACTTC
CDR3aa: CASSPFTGGLGNIQYF

len: 15
j_gene: TRBJ2-1
d_gene: TRBD2
v_gene: TRBV6-6
abundance: -
CDR3nt: TGTGCCAGCAGACCACGGGCTAGCGGGGGGGCTGAGCAGTTCTTC
CDR3aa: CASRPRASGGAEQFF

len: 15
j_gene: TRBJ2-1
d_gene: TRBD2
v_gene: TRBV9
abundance: -
CDR3nt: TGTGCCAGCAGCGTCCTAGCGGGGAGCTTGAATGAGCAGTTCTTC
CDR3aa: CASSVLAGSLNEQFF

len: 15
j_gene: TRBJ2-5
d_gene: -
v_gene: TRBV7-6
abundance: -
CDR3nt: TGTGCCAGCAGCTTATTACGGGGGAGCCAAGAGACCCAGTACTTC
CDR3aa: CASSLLRGSQETQYF

len: 14
j_gene: TRBJ2-5
d_gene: TRBD1
v_gene: TRBV5-1
abundance: -
CDR3nt: TGCGCCAGCAGCTTGGACAGGGGGGACGAGACCCAGTACTTC
CDR3aa: CASSLDRGDETQYF

len: 13
j_gene: TRBJ1-2
d_gene: TRBD1
v_gene: TRBV2
abundance: -
CDR3nt: TGTGCCAGCAGTGGGTGGACAGGGCTCGGCTACACCTTC
CDR3aa: CASSGWTGLGYTF

len: 13
j_gene: TRBJ2-2
d_gene: -
v_gene: TRBV10-1
abundance: -
CDR3nt: TGCGCCAGCAGTGTTGGGAGCACCGGGGAGCTGTTTTTT
CDR3aa: CASSVGSTGELFF

len: 14
j_gene: TRBJ2-3
d_gene: -
v_gene: TRBV7-9
abundance: -
CDR3nt: TGTGCCAGCAGCTTGACGGGTTACACAGATACGCAGTATTTT
CDR3aa: CASSLTGYTDTQYF

len: 13
j_gene: TRBJ1-2
d_gene: -
v_gene: TRBV5-4
abundance: -
CDR3nt: TGTGCCAGCAGCACGGACAGCAACTATGGCTACACCTTC
CDR3aa: CASSTDSNYGYTF

len: 14
j_gene: TRBJ1-6
d_gene: -
v_gene: TRBV18
abundance: -
CDR3nt: TGTGCCAGCTCACCATCTCCGGGGGAATCACCCCTCCACTTT
CDR3aa: CASSPSPGESPLHF